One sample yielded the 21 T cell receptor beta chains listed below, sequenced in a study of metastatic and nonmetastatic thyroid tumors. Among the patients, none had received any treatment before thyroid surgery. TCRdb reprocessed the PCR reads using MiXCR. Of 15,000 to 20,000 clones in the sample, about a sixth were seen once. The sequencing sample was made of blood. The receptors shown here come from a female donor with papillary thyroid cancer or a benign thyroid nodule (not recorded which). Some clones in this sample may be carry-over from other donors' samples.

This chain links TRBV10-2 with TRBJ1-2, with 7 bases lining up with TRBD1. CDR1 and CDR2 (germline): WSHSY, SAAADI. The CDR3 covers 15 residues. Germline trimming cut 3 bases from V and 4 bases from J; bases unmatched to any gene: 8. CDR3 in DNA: TGCGCCAGCAGTGAATTTAACAGGGGAGTCTATGGCTACACCTTC. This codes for CASSEFNRGVYGYTF.

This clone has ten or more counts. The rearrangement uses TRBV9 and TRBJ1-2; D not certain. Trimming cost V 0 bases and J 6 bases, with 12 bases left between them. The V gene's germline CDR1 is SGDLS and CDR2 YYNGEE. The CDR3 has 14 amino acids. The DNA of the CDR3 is TGTGCCAGCAGCGTAGATTCGGCCTTTAATGGCTACACCTTC. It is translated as CASSVDSAFNGYTF.

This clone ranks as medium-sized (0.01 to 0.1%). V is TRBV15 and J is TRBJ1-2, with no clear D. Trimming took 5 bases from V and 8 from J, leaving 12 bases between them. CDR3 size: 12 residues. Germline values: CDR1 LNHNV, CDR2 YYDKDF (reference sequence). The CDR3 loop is CATSQSVGGYTF. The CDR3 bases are TGTGCCACCAGCCAATCAGTCGGCGGCTACACCTTC. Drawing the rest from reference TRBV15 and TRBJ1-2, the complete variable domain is DAMVIQNPRYQVTQFGKPVTLSCSQTLNHNVMYWYQQKSSQAPKLLFHYYDKDFNNEADTPDNFQSRRPNTSFCFLDIRSPGLGDTAMYLCATSQSVGGYTFGSGTRLTVV.

The CDR3 loop is CASSLVWAGGNEQFF. CDR3 bases: TGTGCCAGCAGCTTAGTGTGGGCGGGAGGCAATGAGCAGTTCTTC. This chain uses TRBV11-2 with TRBJ2-1; 8 bases match TRBD2. This CDR3 region has 15 residues. Germline V gene sequence: CDR1 SGHAT, CDR2 FQNNGV. Trimming at V came to 1 base and at J to 6 bases, leaving 5 bases not matched to a gene.

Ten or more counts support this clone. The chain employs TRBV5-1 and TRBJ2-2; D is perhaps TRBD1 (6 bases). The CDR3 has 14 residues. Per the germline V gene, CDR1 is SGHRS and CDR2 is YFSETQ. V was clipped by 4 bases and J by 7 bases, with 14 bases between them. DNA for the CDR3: TGCGCCAGCAGCAATGGACAGATTGGCGGGGAGCTGTTTTTT. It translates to CASSNGQIGGELFF.

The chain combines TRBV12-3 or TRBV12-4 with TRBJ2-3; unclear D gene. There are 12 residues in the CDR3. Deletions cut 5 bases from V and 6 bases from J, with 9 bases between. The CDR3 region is CASSPNVDTQYF. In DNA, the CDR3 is TGTGCCAGCAGTCCCAACGTCGATACGCAGTATTTT.

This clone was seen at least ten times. Here the CDR3 reads CASSLESGQAQYF. CDR3 DNA: TGTGCCAGCAGCTTAGAGTCAGGTCAGGCCCAGTACTTC. The V gene is TRBV7-2, the J gene TRBJ2-5; D is uncertain. The ends were cut back, 1 base at V and 9 bases at J, with 12 bases in the middle. CDR1 is SGHTA, CDR2 FQGNSA, per germline. CDR3 size: 13 residues.

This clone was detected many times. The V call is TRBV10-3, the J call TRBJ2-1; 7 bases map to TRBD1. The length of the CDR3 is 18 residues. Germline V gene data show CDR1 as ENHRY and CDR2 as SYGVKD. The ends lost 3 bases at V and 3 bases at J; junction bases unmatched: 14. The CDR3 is CAISDRLQGKYSYNEQFF. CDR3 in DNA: TGTGCCATCAGTGATCGATTACAGGGGAAGTATAGCTACAATGAGCAGTTCTTC.

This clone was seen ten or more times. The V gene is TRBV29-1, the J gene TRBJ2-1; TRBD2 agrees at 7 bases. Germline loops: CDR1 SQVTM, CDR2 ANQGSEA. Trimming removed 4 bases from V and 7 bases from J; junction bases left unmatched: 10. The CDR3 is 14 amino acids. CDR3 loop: CSVARAGVWNEQFF. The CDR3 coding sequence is TGCAGCGTTGCGCGGGCGGGAGTGTGGAATGAGCAGTTCTTC.

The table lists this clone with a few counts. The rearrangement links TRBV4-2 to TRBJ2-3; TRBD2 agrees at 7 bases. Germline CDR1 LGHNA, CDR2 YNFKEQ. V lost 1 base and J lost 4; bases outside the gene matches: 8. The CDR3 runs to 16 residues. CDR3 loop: CASSQVLSGGADTQYF. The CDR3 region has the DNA TGTGCCAGCAGCCAAGTTCTATCGGGGGGAGCAGATACGCAGTATTTT.

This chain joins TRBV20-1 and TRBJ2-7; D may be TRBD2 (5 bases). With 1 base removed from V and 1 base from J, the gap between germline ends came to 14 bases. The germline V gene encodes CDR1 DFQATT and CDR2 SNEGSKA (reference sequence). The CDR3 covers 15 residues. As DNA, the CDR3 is TGCAGTGCTAGAGGTCTGGCTAGCTCGTCCTACGAGCAGTACTTC. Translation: CSARGLASSSYEQYF.

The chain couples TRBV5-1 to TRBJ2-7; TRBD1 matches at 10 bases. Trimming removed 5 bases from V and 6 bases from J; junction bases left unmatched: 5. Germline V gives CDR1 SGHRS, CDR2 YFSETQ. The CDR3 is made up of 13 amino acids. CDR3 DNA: TGCGCCAGCAGATCCGGGACAGGGGTCGAGCAGTACTTC. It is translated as CASRSGTGVEQYF.

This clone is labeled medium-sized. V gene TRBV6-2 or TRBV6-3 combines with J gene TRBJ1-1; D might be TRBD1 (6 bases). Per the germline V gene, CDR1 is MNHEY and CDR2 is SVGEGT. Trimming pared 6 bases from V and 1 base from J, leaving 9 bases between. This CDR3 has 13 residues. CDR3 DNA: TGTGCCAGCAGATTGGGGGCGAACACTGAAGCTTTCTTT. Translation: CASRLGANTEAFF.

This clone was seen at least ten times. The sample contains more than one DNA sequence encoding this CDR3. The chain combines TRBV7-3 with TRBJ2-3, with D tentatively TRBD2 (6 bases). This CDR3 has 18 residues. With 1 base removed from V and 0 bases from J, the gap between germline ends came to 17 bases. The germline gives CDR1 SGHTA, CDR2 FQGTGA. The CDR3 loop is CASSLKGFGGGSTDTQYF. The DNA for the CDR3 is TGTGCCAGCAGCTTAAAGGGCTTTGGGGGAGGAAGCACAGATACGCAGTATTTT.

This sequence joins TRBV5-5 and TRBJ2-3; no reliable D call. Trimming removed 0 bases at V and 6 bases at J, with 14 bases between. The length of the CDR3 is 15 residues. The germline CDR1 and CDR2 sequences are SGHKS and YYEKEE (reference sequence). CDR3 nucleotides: TGTGCCAGCAGCTTGGGGTACCAGAAAGCTGATACGCAGTATTTT. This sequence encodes CASSLGYQKADTQYF.

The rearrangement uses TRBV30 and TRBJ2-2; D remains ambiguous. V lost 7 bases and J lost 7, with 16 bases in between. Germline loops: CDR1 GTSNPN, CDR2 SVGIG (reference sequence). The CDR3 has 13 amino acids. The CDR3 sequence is CASWMGRVGELFF. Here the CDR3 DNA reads TGTGCCTCGTGGATGGGTAGGGTCGGGGAGCTGTTTTTT.

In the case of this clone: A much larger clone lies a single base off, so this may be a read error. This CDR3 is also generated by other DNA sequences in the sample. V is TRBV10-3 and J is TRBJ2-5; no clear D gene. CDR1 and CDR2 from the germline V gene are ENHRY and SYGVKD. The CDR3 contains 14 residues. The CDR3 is CAISERAVQETQYF. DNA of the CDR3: TGTGCCATCAGTGAGAGGGCAGTCCAAGAGACACAGTACTTC.

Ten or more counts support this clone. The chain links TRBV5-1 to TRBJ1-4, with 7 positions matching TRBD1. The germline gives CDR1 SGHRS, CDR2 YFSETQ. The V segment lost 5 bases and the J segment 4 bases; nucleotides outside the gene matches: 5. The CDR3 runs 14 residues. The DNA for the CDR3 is TGCGCCAGCAGGGGGACAGTTGGTAATGAAAAACTGTTTTTT. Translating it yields CASRGTVGNEKLFF.

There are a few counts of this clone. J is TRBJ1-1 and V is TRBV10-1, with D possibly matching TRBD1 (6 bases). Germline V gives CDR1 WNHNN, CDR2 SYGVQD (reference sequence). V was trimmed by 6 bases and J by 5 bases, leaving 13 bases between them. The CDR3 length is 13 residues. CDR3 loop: CASSGTLQTEAFF. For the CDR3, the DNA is TGCGCCAGCAGCGGGACACTTCAGACTGAAGCTTTCTTT.

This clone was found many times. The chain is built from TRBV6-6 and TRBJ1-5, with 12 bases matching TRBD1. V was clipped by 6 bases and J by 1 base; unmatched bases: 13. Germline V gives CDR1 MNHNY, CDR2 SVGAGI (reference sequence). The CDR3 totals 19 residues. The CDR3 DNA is TGTGCCAGCAGAGACCGGGACAGGGGGCGTCTCACAAGCAATCAGCCCCAGCATTTT. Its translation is CASRDRDRGRLTSNQPQHF.

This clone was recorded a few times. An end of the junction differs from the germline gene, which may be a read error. The CDR3 sequence: CASSLGQTIQETHYF. The CDR3 coding sequence is TGCGCCAGCAGCTTGGGGCAGACTATCCAAGAGACCCATTACTTC. This chain joins TRBV5-1 and TRBJ2-5; TRBD2 is a possible D gene (5 bases). This CDR3 comprises 15 residues. The V gene's germline CDR1 is SGHRS and CDR2 YFSETQ.